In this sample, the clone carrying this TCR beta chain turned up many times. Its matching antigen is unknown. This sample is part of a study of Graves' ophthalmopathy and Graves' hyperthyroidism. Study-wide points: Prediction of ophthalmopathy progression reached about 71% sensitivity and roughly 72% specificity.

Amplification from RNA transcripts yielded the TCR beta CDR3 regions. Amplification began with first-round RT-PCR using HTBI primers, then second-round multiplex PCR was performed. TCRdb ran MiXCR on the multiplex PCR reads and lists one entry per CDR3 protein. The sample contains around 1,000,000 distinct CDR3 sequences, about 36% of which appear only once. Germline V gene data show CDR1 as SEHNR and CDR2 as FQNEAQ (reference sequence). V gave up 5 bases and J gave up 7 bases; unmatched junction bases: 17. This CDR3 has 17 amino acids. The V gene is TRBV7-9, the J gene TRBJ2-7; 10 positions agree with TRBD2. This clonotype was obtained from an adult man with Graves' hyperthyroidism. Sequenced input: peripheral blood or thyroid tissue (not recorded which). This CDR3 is CASSPRTSGPIGGEQYF. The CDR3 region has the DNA TGTGCCAGCAGCCCTCGGACTAGCGGACCTATAGGAGGGGAGCAGTACTTC.